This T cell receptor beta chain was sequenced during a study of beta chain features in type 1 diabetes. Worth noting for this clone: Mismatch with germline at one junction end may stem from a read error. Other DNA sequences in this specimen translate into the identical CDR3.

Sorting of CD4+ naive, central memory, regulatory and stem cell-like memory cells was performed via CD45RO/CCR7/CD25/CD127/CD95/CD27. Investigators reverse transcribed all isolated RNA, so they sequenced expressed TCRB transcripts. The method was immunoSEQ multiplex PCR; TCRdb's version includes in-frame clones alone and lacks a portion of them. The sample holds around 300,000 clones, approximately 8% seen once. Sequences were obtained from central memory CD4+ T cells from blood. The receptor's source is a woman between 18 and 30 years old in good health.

In nucleotides, the CDR3 is TGCGCCAGCAGCCAAGACCCGACAGGGGGCAACACTGAAGCTTTCTTT. Translation: CASSQDPTGGNTEAFF. The gene calls are TRBV7-2 and TRBJ1-1, with 10 bases aligning to TRBD1. The CDR3 length is 16 residues. Germline CDR1 SGHTA, CDR2 FQGNSA.